These 30 T cell receptor beta chains share one sample of origin, sequenced in a study of vaccination and CD4 T cells after COVID-19 (dated by TCRdb to 2022 to 2024). Their recognized antigens are unknown. Explained via the paper, the treatment or condition label denotes: approximately 9-day PBMC culture with coronavirus spike peptide pools or control peptides (ViraFEST assay). Receptors were amplified or captured by PCR. TCRdb lists the instrument as Illumina iSeq 100. DNA from cultured CD4+ T cells was subjected to TCR sequencing with the Oncomine TCR Beta short-read assay at the Johns Hopkins FTIC core. TCRdb reran the public reads through fastp at Q25 and MiXCR, keeping productive beta chains. Identical CDR3 protein sequences are pooled into one entry, listed with their most common genes and DNA. In this sample the table shows around 13,000 distinct CDR3 sequences, over 30% of which occur a single time. About 16% of the sample is held by the ten biggest clonotypes.

Sequencing was done on a sample of cultured CD4+ T cells from blood. These receptors all come from a human donor with COVID-19.

The chain uses TRBV12-3 or TRBV12-4 and TRBJ2-7; D is possibly TRBD1 (5 bases). The CDR3 is 14 amino acids. V was trimmed by 4 bases and J by 6 bases, leaving 16 bases between them. The DNA of the CDR3 is TGTGCCAGCAGTTGGTATCCAGGGATGGGCGAGCAGTACTTC. It specifies CASSWYPGMGEQYF.

A note on this clonotype: Given the absence of the conserved phenylalanine or tryptophan at the CDR3 end, a read error is likely. DNA for the CDR3: TGTGCCAGCAGCGCGGACAGGCAGAATGAGCAGTTCTCC. The encoded protein is CASSADRQNEQFS. V gene TRBV11-2 combines with J gene TRBJ2-1, with 7 bases lining up with TRBD1. The V segment lost 5 bases and the J segment 7 bases; nucleotides outside the gene matches: 5. Per the germline V gene, CDR1 is SGHAT and CDR2 is FQNNGV. CDR3 length equals 13 residues.

The chain carries TRBV7-2 and TRBJ2-1, with D maybe TRBD2 (6 bases). The CDR3 totals 14 residues. Germline CDR1 and CDR2: SGHTA and FQGNSA. V was shortened by 1 base and J by 6 bases, with 10 bases between the two germline ends. The CDR3 here is CASSLVRELNEQFF. The CDR3 nucleotides read TGTGCCAGCAGCTTAGTCCGGGAGCTCAATGAGCAGTTCTTC.

The V and J genes are TRBV7-9 and TRBJ1-4; TRBD1 aligns across 7 bases. Germline values: CDR1 SEHNR, CDR2 FQNEAQ (reference sequence). Trimming cost V 5 bases and J 5 bases; bases outside gene matches: 8. The CDR3 extends over 15 amino acids. Written as DNA, the CDR3 is TGTGCCAGCAGCCGTACCGGGACAGAAAATGAAAAACTGTTTTTT. It yields the protein CASSRTGTENEKLFF.

V is TRBV6-5 and J is TRBJ2-3; the D call may be TRBD1 or TRBD2 (7 bases each). The CDR3 sequence is 16 residues long. V lost 0 bases, J lost 1 base, and 11 bases lay in between. Per germline, CDR1 MNHEY and CDR2 SVGAGI. The CDR3 bases are TGTGCCAGCAGTTACTCGGGAGGGGGCGGCACAGATACGCAGTATTTT. Translated: CASSYSGGGGTDTQYF.

This chain connects TRBV28 to TRBJ1-1, with unresolved D. CDR3 length: 14 residues. Germline CDR1 and CDR2: MDHEN and SYDVKM. V was clipped by 4 bases and J by 9 bases, with 18 bases between them. As DNA, the CDR3 is TGTGCCAGCAGTTCTGAGACACGGATTTCGAAAGCTTTCTTT. This encodes CASSSETRISKAFF.

V and J are TRBV10-3 and TRBJ1-3, with 8 bases matching TRBD1. The CDR3 consists of 18 residues. CDR1 and CDR2 from the germline V gene are ENHRY and SYGVKD. V trimming: 2 bases; J trimming: 0 bases; junction bases outside the gene matches: 9. The CDR3 is CAISEPRDRSLSGNTIYF. The DNA of the CDR3 is TGTGCCATCAGTGAGCCCCGGGACAGGTCCCTCTCTGGAAACACCATATATTTT.

The chain employs TRBV30 and TRBJ1-2, with TRBD1 matching 10 bases. In germline, CDR1 is GTSNPN, CDR2 SVGIG (reference sequence). V lost 5 bases, J lost 3 bases, and 12 bases stayed unmatched. The CDR3 loop spans 16 amino acids. CDR3 bases: TGTGCCTGGGGGATTGTGACAGGGGGCTGGGACTATGGCTACACCTTC. Residues: CAWGIVTGGWDYGYTF.

This chain uses TRBV7-9 with TRBJ2-2; TRBD2 agrees at 9 bases. J was trimmed by 4 bases and V by 4 bases; bases with no gene match: 10. This CDR3 has 17 amino acids. The germline V gene has CDR1 SEHNR and CDR2 FQNEAQ (reference sequence). CDR3 DNA: TGTGCCAGCAGCTCCCTCTCCGGGACTAGCATCACCGGGGAGCTGTTTTTT. Translating it yields CASSSLSGTSITGELFF. The full variable domain, its missing parts supplied by reference TRBV7-9 and TRBJ2-2, is DTGVSQNPRHKITKRGQNVTFRCDPISEHNRLYWYRQTLGQGPEFLTYFQNEAQLEKSRLLSDRFSAERPKGSFSTLEIQRTEQGDSAMYLCASSSLSGTSITGELFFGEGSRLTVL.

This sequence joins TRBV6-5 and TRBJ1-1; D possibly corresponds to TRBD1 (5 bases). The CDR3 spans 16 residues. Germline values: CDR1 MNHEY, CDR2 SVGAGI. Trimming shortened V by 4 bases and J by 0 bases, and 15 bases separated the two germline ends. The CDR3 DNA sequence: TGTGCCAGCAGTTTCATGAGGGGTTTCATGAACACTGAAGCTTTCTTT. Encoded protein: CASSFMRGFMNTEAFF.

This clonotype was detected a few times. The rearrangement uses TRBV20-1 and TRBJ2-1; D unresolved. Trimming shortened V by 2 bases and J by 8 bases, and 16 bases separated the two germline ends. CDR3 size: 14 residues. CDR1 and CDR2 (germline): DFQATT, SNEGSKA (reference sequence). DNA of the CDR3: TGCAGTGCTAGACGGCCCGGAACTTGGGATGAGCAGTTCTTC. Its protein is CSARRPGTWDEQFF.

V gene TRBV11-1 combines with J gene TRBJ2-3; 8 nucleotides line up with TRBD2. This CDR3 comprises 14 residues. Germline V gene data show CDR1 as SGHAT and CDR2 as FQDESV (reference sequence). V gave up 5 bases and J gave up 2 bases; unmatched junction bases: 3. The CDR3 DNA reads TGTGCCAGCAGCCGGGGGGGCCCCACAGATACGCAGTATTTT. This gives the protein CASSRGGPTDTQYF.

The chain is built from TRBV29-1 and TRBJ2-2; 8 nucleotides align to TRBD1. The germline CDR1 and CDR2 sequences are SQVTM and ANQGSEA. Germline trimming cut 3 bases from V and 7 bases from J; bases unmatched to any gene: 7. This CDR3 spans 14 amino acids. This CDR3 is CSVENDRGNGELFF. The CDR3 coding sequence is TGCAGCGTTGAGAATGACAGGGGAAACGGGGAGCTGTTTTTT.

The rearrangement uses TRBV6-1 and TRBJ2-4, with TRBD2 matching over 11 bases. CDR1 MNHNS and CDR2 SASEGT come from the germline V gene. The CDR3 spans 18 residues. V was clipped by 2 bases and J by 2 bases; unmatched bases: 8. The CDR3 DNA is TGTGCCAGCAGTGAAACTAGCGGGGGTTTTGCGACCAAAAACATTCAGTACTTC. It translates to CASSETSGGFATKNIQYF.

The V and J genes are TRBV11-3 and TRBJ2-5; the match to TRBD2 covers 8 bases. Unmatched junction bases numbered 4, after V lost 5 bases and J lost 2 bases. Germline lookup yields CDR1 SGHNT and CDR2 YENEEA. The CDR3 extends over 14 amino acids. The CDR3 spells CASSPGGKQETQYF. In DNA form, the CDR3 reads TGTGCCAGCAGCCCGGGGGGGAAACAAGAGACCCAGTACTTC. Full variable domain (missing parts from reference TRBV11-3 and TRBJ2-5): EAGVVQSPRYKIIEKKQPVAFWCNPISGHNTLYWYLQNLGQGPELLIRYENEEAVDDSQLPKDRFSAERLKGVDSTLKIQPAELGDSAVYLCASSPGGKQETQYFGPGTRLLVL.

This clonotype showed up just a few times. The J gene is TRBJ2-4, the V gene TRBV7-2, with D unresolved. Germline V CDR1 and CDR2: SGHTA, FQGNSA. Trimming cost V 4 bases and J 0 bases, with 7 bases left between them. CDR3 length: 14 amino acids. CDR3 nucleotide sequence: TGTGCCAGCAGCTCCCCTATAGCCAAAAACATTCAGTACTTC. It specifies CASSSPIAKNIQYF.

This clonotype occurred a few times. The chain recombines TRBV6-1 with TRBJ2-5; TRBD2 matches 12 bases. Germline CDR1 MNHNS, CDR2 SASEGT. Unmatched junction bases numbered 5, after V lost 7 bases and J lost 5 bases. This CDR3 has 14 residues. CDR3 in DNA: TGTGCCAGCACGAGAACTAGCGGGGGGGAGACCCAGTACTTC. Encoded protein: CASTRTSGGETQYF.

This clonotype has a handful of counts. V gene TRBV7-3 combines with J gene TRBJ2-7, with TRBD2 identical over 10 bases. V was pared by 4 bases and J by 4 bases, with 7 bases of the junction left unmatched. The CDR3 covers 15 residues. From germline, CDR1 is SGHTA and CDR2 FQGTGA. The CDR3 sequence: CASSSGSGGPYEQYF. The DNA of the CDR3 is TGTGCCAGCAGCTCGGGTAGCGGGGGGCCTTACGAGCAGTACTTC.

This sequence joins TRBV20-1 and TRBJ2-5; TRBD2 matches at 10 bases. V lost 5 bases, J lost 13 bases, and 13 bases stayed unmatched. CDR1 and CDR2 from the germline V gene are DFQATT and SNEGSKA (reference sequence). CDR3 length equals 13 residues. Here the CDR3 reads CSAFTSGARVSYF. The CDR3 DNA reads as TGCAGTGCTTTCACTAGCGGGGCCCGGGTCTCGTACTTC.

This rearrangement joins TRBV20-1 to TRBJ2-3; TRBD1 is a possible D gene (6 bases). V lost 6 bases, J lost 0 bases, and 16 bases lay in between. Germline CDR1 and CDR2: DFQATT and SNEGSKA (reference sequence). The CDR3 length is 15 residues. The chain's CDR3 is CSAPAQGRSTDTQYF. The CDR3 DNA is TGCAGTGCCCCTGCCCAGGGGCGAAGCACAGATACGCAGTATTTT.

This chain joins TRBV10-3 and TRBJ1-5; possible D gene TRBD1, 5 bases. V was shortened by 3 bases and J by 1 base, with 7 bases between the two germline ends. The CDR3 is 14 amino acids. In germline, CDR1 is ENHRY, CDR2 SYGVKD. The DNA for the CDR3 is TGTGCCATCAGTGAAGCAGGGAGCAATCAGCCCCAGCATTTT. Translation gives CAISEAGSNQPQHF.

CDR3 DNA sequence: TGTGCCAGCAGCGACTTTGTTCGGGAGACCCAGTACTTC. It specifies CASSDFVRETQYF. This rearrangement joins TRBV11-3 to TRBJ2-5, with D uncertain. CDR3 length: 13 amino acids. V was shortened by 5 bases and J by 5 bases, with 12 bases between the two germline ends. CDR1 is SGHNT, CDR2 YENEEA, per germline. Drawing the rest from reference TRBV11-3 and TRBJ2-5, the complete variable domain is EAGVVQSPRYKIIEKKQPVAFWCNPISGHNTLYWYLQNLGQGPELLIRYENEEAVDDSQLPKDRFSAERLKGVDSTLKIQPAELGDSAVYLCASSDFVRETQYFGPGTRLLVL.

This clonotype was observed a handful of times. CDR3 sequence: CASSIRSGGSNQPQHF. Written as DNA, the CDR3 is TGTGCCAGTAGTATACGATCCGGGGGTAGCAATCAGCCCCAGCATTTT. The rearrangement links TRBV19 to TRBJ1-5; tentatively, D is TRBD1 (5 bases). V was cut by 2 bases and J by 0 bases, with 11 bases left in between. This CDR3 spans 16 amino acids. Germline loops: CDR1 LNHDA, CDR2 SQIVND (reference sequence).

This rearrangement joins TRBV30 to TRBJ2-7, with D unclear. The CDR3 loop spans 11 amino acids. CDR1 GTSNPN and CDR2 SVGIG come from the germline V gene (reference sequence). Trimming took off 1 base at V and 5 bases at J, with 6 bases between the two ends. CDR3 sequence reads: CAWSGSHEQYF. Here the CDR3 DNA reads TGTGCCTGGAGTGGGTCTCACGAGCAGTACTTC.

V gene TRBV6-1 combines with J gene TRBJ1-6, with D tentatively TRBD1 (6 bases). CDR1 is MNHNS and CDR2 is SASEGT in the germline V gene. V dropped 5 bases and J dropped 9 bases, with 17 bases sitting between them. The CDR3 extends over 15 amino acids. The CDR3 loop reads CASSRTAADSSPLHF. CDR3 DNA sequence: TGTGCCAGCAGTCGGACAGCCGCTGATAGTTCACCCCTCCACTTT.

In this sample, this clonotype turned up a few times. The rearrangement links TRBV6-1 to TRBJ2-5; 10 positions agree with TRBD1. Germline CDR1 is MNHNS and CDR2 is SASEGT. This CDR3 is built from 17 residues. The junction had 12 bases not matched to a gene; V was cut back by 5 bases and J by 3 bases. The CDR3 coding sequence is TGTGCCAGCAGTCGTCTATCTGGGACAGGGGTGGAAGAGACCCAGTACTTC. Protein product: CASSRLSGTGVEETQYF.

The chain links TRBV30 to TRBJ1-4, with TRBD1 matching 9 bases. This CDR3 region has 15 residues. The germline V gene has CDR1 GTSNPN and CDR2 SVGIG (reference sequence). J lost 6 bases, V lost 1 base, and 6 bases had no gene match. The DNA of the CDR3 is TGTGCCTGGAGTGGGGGACAGGGCGGGCATGAAAAACTGTTTTTT. Encoded protein: CAWSGGQGGHEKLFF.

Remarks on this clonotype: The final CDR3 position lacks the conserved phenylalanine or tryptophan, pointing to a likely read error. The rearrangement joins TRBV7-2 to TRBJ2-3; D gene ambiguous. Germline CDR1 SGHTA, CDR2 FQGNSA. CDR3 length: 11 residues. Trimming removed 4 bases from V and 5 bases from J, with 4 bases in between. The CDR3 DNA reads TGTGCCAGCAGCTCTCGAGATACGCAGTATTAT. This gives the protein CASSSRDTQYY.

The chain links TRBV20-1 to TRBJ2-3, with 8 positions matching TRBD2. The V gene's germline CDR1 is DFQATT and CDR2 SNEGSKA (reference sequence). Trimming removed 0 bases from V and 6 bases from J; junction bases left unmatched: 5. The CDR3 contains 14 residues. For the CDR3, the DNA is TGCAGTGCTAGAGATTTAGTAGCGGGGGATACGCAGTATTTT. Protein sequence: CSARDLVAGDTQYF.

The chain couples TRBV20-1 to TRBJ1-1, with D unresolved. Germline CDR1 is DFQATT and CDR2 is SNEGSKA (reference sequence). The CDR3 totals 12 residues. In DNA form, the CDR3 reads TGCAGAGTCCCAAGGATGAACACTGAAGCTTTCTTT. Translation: CRVPRMNTEAFF.